This T cell receptor beta chain was profiled in a study of blood T cell repertoires in COVID-19. Trimming shortened V by 5 bases and J by 0 bases, and 12 bases separated the two germline ends. The CDR3 has 16 amino acids. Germline CDR1 KGHDR, CDR2 SFDVKD. Profiling relied on immunoSEQ multiplex PCR, and the TCRdb table lists in-frame clones only, not all of them. The table records some 200,000 clones, around 84% of them present only once. Sequenced input: peripheral blood. V and J are TRBV24-1 and TRBJ1-4; TRBD1 might be the D (5 bases). This clonotype originated in a man aged 45-65 years with active or convalescent COVID-19. CDR3 residues: CATSVSAGPTNEKLFF. As DNA, the CDR3 is TGTGCCACCAGTGTTTCAGCAGGGCCAACTAATGAAAAACTGTTTTTT.